This section outlines one T cell receptor (beta chain) sequence together with its context. Its antigen specificity is not known. No base-level quality is on record; no much larger clone is a single base apart. The immunoSEQ Assay was the method used to sequence TCRbeta CDR3 regions. After extraction, genomic DNA underwent amplification by bias-controlled multiplex PCR, followed by high-throughput sequencing. From the authors' description of their analysis: To quantify the absolute abundance of each unique TCRbeta CDR3 region, sequences were collapsed and filtered. T cell fraction was estimated by normalizing TCRbeta template counts to usable DNA, with usable DNA measured through amplification of reference genes found in all nucleated cells. Repertoire TCRs were annotated as SARS-CoV-2-specific by exact matching of V gene, CDR3 amino acid sequence and J gene to a known reactive TCR set. The reference SARS-CoV-2 TCR set was derived from MIRA and filtered for enrichment in COVID-19-positive ImmuneCODE repertoires, a step that removed public or cross-reactive TCRs. Drawing on the MIRA antigens, annotated TCRs were analysed further at the level of specific ORF or position within ORF. Breadth was defined as annotated unique rearrangements over total unique productive rearrangements; depth was the summed frequency of those rearrangements. Two-sided Wilcoxon rank-sum tests were applied when comparing TCR breadth between groups. What TCRdb holds here is the immuneACCESS table cut down to in-frame rearrangements. Part of the clones is not present; checked against another copy, under half of the missing clones reflect an unresolved V gene, and the others are unexplained. V and J calls and clone size follow that table, whereas D and trimming were derived from the DNA. Present in this sample are over 250,000 clones, approximately 87% of which were seen just once. The top ten clones comprise less than 3.5% of the sample.

According to the germline V gene (reference sequence), CDR1 reads MNHEY and CDR2 reads SMNVEV. The cysteine opens and the phenylalanine closes a CDR3 of 14 amino acids. The kept DNA is CDR3 alone, 42 bases in frame from the first base. The germline V end is reduced by 3 bases and the J end by 4 bases; junction bases left unmatched: 1. The intended sense of this specimen's treatment or condition label: about 20 received Ad26.COV2.S at low or high dose, single or two shots; roughly five received placebo; per-sample allocation not given. For vaccine and placebo recipients, repertoires were sequenced using samples collected on day 63 after the first injection. Between 29 July and 7 August 2020, Cohort 1b enrolled about two dozen adults aged 18-55 years at one site in Boston, USA. Ad26.COV2.S was a replication-incompetent adenovirus type 26 vector expressing a prefusion-stabilized SARS-CoV-2 spike protein from the original Wuhan strain.

The entry originates in a study of Ad26.COV2.S vaccination and SARS-CoV-2 variants (dated by TCRdb to the early 2020s). At the level of the whole study: Vaccine-arm donors were drawn from COV1001, a multicentre, randomized, double-blind, placebo-controlled phase I-IIa trial of Ad26.COV2.S in healthy adults. Dosing of Ad26.COV2.S was intramuscular, at either 5x10^10 or 1x10^11 viral particles, delivered as one shot or as two shots spaced 56 days apart. The specificity and breadth of SARS-CoV-2-reactive T cell receptors after Ad26.COV2.S vaccination were assessed by TCRbeta repertoire sequencing. A total of some 30 samples were included in the TCR-sequenced set, comprising roughly 19 Ad26.COV2.S vaccine recipients, 5 placebo recipients and 8 SARS-CoV-2 convalescent individuals. Trial participants were randomized into five groups of five: low-dose or high-dose Ad26.COV2.S given once or twice, or placebo on both occasions. Investigators did not know the trial group allocation while performing experiments and assessing outcomes.

Results the study describes overall, beyond this receptor: Compared with placebo recipients, Ad26.COV2.S recipients showed higher spike-specific TCR breadth (P = 0.0014). The study lacked the statistical power to compare responses across vaccine doses or regimens. It was noted by the authors that total T cell responses may have been underestimated by the TCR breadth and depth analyses. Vaccine and placebo recipients had similar non-spike TCR breadth, a finding consistent with the vaccine containing only spike. After vaccination, spike-specific CD8+ and CD4+ T cell responses were reported to show substantial breadth.

The chain employs TRBV27 and TRBJ2-7; TRBD2 agrees with 12 junctional bases. The specimen was peripheral blood, collected in a trial of Ad26.COV2.S vaccine versus placebo. This receptor was taken from a person between 18 and 65 years old who received the Ad26.COV2.S COVID-19 vaccine or a placebo. For the CDR3, the sequence is CASSFTSGRYEQYF. The nucleotides are TGTGCCAGCAGTTTCACTAGCGGGAGGTACGAGCAGTACTTC.